These 29 T cell receptor beta chains came from one sample sequenced in a study of OX40 agonist ivuxolimab in advanced cancers. Sequencing was performed with immunoSEQ multiplex PCR; in TCRdb, only in-frame clones are kept and a portion is missing. This sample has 99,000 or so clones, with 94% found just once. This specimen was CD4+ or CD8+ T cells sorted from blood, taken in a trial of the OX40 agonist ivuxolimab. The receptor set was obtained from an adult with an advanced solid tumor such as melanoma, head and neck, liver or kidney cancer.

This chain uses TRBV18 with TRBJ2-5; 8 bases agree with TRBD1. The CDR3 contains 15 residues. CDR1 is KGHSH, CDR2 LQKENI, per germline. The J segment lost 5 bases and the V segment lost 3 bases, leaving 8 bases of the junction unmatched. CDR3 sequence reads: CASSPGQGFLETQYF. In DNA form, the CDR3 reads TGTGCCAGCTCACCCGGACAGGGTTTTCTGGAGACCCAGTACTTC.

The rearrangement joins TRBV10-3 to TRBJ2-1; 7 nucleotides match TRBD1. Looked up from germline, CDR1 is ENHRY and CDR2 is SYGVKD. CDR3 length: 15 residues. The ends lost 5 bases at V and 8 bases at J; junction bases unmatched: 12. CDR3 nucleotides: TGTGCCATCAGTCCGTCTGGACAGGTTAAGTATGAGCAGTTCTTC. Residues: CAISPSGQVKYEQFF.

J is TRBJ2-7 and V is TRBV4-3; 11 nucleotides agree with TRBD1. V lost 0 bases to trimming and J lost 3 bases; unmatched junction nucleotides: 7. The CDR3 contains 17 residues. The germline V gene has CDR1 LGHNA and CDR2 YSLEER. The CDR3 DNA follows: TGCGCCAGCAGCCAAGATGGAGGGACAGGGGGAATCTACGAGCAGTACTTC. It encodes CASSQDGGTGGIYEQYF.

This clone has only one observation. The chain couples TRBV7-2 to TRBJ1-1; possible D gene TRBD1, 5 bases. The ends were cut back, 2 bases at V and 1 base at J, with 17 bases in the middle. Germline V gives CDR1 SGHTA, CDR2 FQGNSA. The CDR3 totals 17 residues. The CDR3 is CASSLMFDGGRNTEAFF. In DNA form, the CDR3 reads TGTGCCAGCAGCTTAATGTTCGACGGGGGAAGGAACACTGAAGCTTTCTTT.

The chain employs TRBV29-1 and TRBJ2-1; D is undetermined. This CDR3 has 17 amino acids. Germline assignment: CDR1 SQVTM and CDR2 ANQGSEA. V lost 0 bases and J 3 bases, leaving 18 bases between the germline ends. The CDR3 nucleotides read TGCAGCGTTGAAGATTCATCGGCGCGAATGATCTACAATGAGCAGTTCTTC. As protein: CSVEDSSARMIYNEQFF.

This clone was picked up one time. The chain links TRBV11-2 to TRBJ2-7, with no clear D. Trimming cost V 1 base and J 2 bases, with 15 bases left between them. Germline values: CDR1 SGHAT, CDR2 FQNNGV. CDR3 length: 16 residues. The CDR3 loop reads CASSLVKGKPPYEQYF. As DNA, the CDR3 is TGTGCCAGCAGCTTAGTTAAGGGCAAGCCCCCCTACGAGCAGTACTTC.

This clone was picked up one time. The V call is TRBV7-2, the J call TRBJ2-2; D could derive from TRBD1 or TRBD2 (5 bases each). The CDR3 totals 15 residues. V was clipped by 0 bases and J by 5 bases, with 10 bases between them. The germline gives CDR1 SGHTA, CDR2 FQGNSA. As DNA, the CDR3 is TGTGCCAGCAGCTTAGCGAGGGGCAGAACCGGGGAGCTGTTTTTT. Translating gives CASSLARGRTGELFF.

Remarks on this clone: Other DNA sequences in the sample encode the same CDR3. The chain employs TRBV5-4 and TRBJ1-1; D uncertain. V lost 0 bases to trimming and J lost 1 base, with 10 bases between them. This CDR3 contains 15 residues. Germline CDR1 and CDR2: SGHNT and YYREEE (reference sequence). In nucleotides, the CDR3 is TGTGCCAGCAGCTTGGGTGCGGGAGGGAACACTGAAGCTTTCTTT. Protein: CASSLGAGGNTEAFF.

V usage is TRBV6-6 and J usage is TRBJ1-1; 7 nucleotides align to TRBD1. Looked up from germline, CDR1 is MNHNY and CDR2 is SVGAGI (reference sequence). The junction had 7 bases not matched to a gene; V was cut back by 5 bases and J by 1 base. The CDR3 totals 15 residues. This chain's CDR3 is CASSLRQGSNTEAFF. CDR3 bases: TGTGCCAGCAGTCTTCGACAGGGATCGAACACTGAAGCTTTCTTT.

The chain employs TRBV7-2 and TRBJ2-7; 11 nucleotides line up with TRBD1. Germline V CDR1 and CDR2: SGHTA, FQGNSA. The length of the CDR3 is 15 residues. Losses at the gene ends were 5 bases for V and 6 bases for J; bases not matched to a gene: 9. This CDR3 reads CASSHRTGGVIEQYF. Here the CDR3 DNA reads TGTGCCAGCAGCCATAGGACAGGGGGCGTTATCGAGCAGTACTTC.

The chain employs TRBV18 and TRBJ2-1, with D possibly being TRBD1 or TRBD2 (5 bases each). This CDR3 contains 15 residues. Trimming removed 4 bases from V and 6 bases from J, with 16 bases in between. Germline V lookup: CDR1 KGHSH, CDR2 LQKENI. Here the CDR3 reads CASSRGGGLLNEQFF. The CDR3 region has the DNA TGTGCCAGCTCACGTGGGGGTGGGCTGCTCAATGAGCAGTTCTTC. Based on the CDR3 plus reference TRBV18 and TRBJ2-1, the full variable domain is NAGVMQNPRHLVRRRGQEARLRCSPMKGHSHVYWYRQLPEEGLKFMVYLQKENIIDESGMPKERFSAEFPKEGPSILRIQQVVRGDSAAYFCASSRGGGLLNEQFFGPGTRLTVL.

The chain couples TRBV4-1 to TRBJ2-7; 9 nucleotides line up with TRBD2. There are 16 residues in the CDR3. Germline V gene sequence: CDR1 MGHRA, CDR2 YSYEKL. Trimming cost V 4 bases and J 4 bases; bases outside gene matches: 11. CDR3 region: CASSPQSGRRGYEQYF. CDR3 bases: TGCGCCAGCAGCCCCCAAAGCGGGAGGCGGGGGTACGAGCAGTACTTC.

This clone was found once. CDR3 amino acids: CASSLVANYGYTF. As DNA, the CDR3 is TGTGCCAGCAGCTTAGTGGCTAACTATGGCTACACCTTC. The V gene is TRBV7-9, the J gene TRBJ1-2, with D uncertain. This CDR3 region has 13 residues. Germline V gene lookup returns CDR1 SEHNR and CDR2 FQNEAQ (reference sequence). The V end was cut by 1 base, the J end by 0 bases, with 3 bases between.

This chain links TRBV4-3 with TRBJ2-3, with unresolved D. This CDR3 spans 14 amino acids. Germline CDR1 is LGHNA and CDR2 is YSLEER. V was shortened by 0 bases and J by 0 bases, with 4 bases between the two germline ends. This CDR3 reads CASSQEISTDTQYF. The DNA of the CDR3 is TGCGCCAGCAGCCAAGAAATTAGCACAGATACGCAGTATTTT.

V is TRBV5-5 and J is TRBJ2-7; D is possibly TRBD1 or TRBD2 (5 bases each). CDR1 and CDR2 (germline): SGHKS, YYEKEE (reference sequence). The CDR3 sequence is 15 residues long. Between the trimmed V and J ends, which lost 4 bases and 0 bases, there was a span of 14 bases. CDR3 sequence reads: CASSLAGTHSYEQYF. Here the CDR3 DNA reads TGTGCCAGCAGCCTTGCCGGGACGCACTCCTACGAGCAGTACTTC.

The V call is TRBV25-1, the J call TRBJ2-5; D is ambiguous. Trimming removed 4 bases from V and 2 bases from J, with 14 bases in between. Germline V gene data show CDR1 as MGHDK and CDR2 as SYGVNS. The CDR3 loop spans 15 amino acids. The CDR3 nucleotides read TGTGCCAGCAGTGTACGATACGGGCTACAAGAGACCCAGTACTTC. Amino acid sequence: CASSVRYGLQETQYF.

The chain carries TRBV7-2 and TRBJ2-3; D possibly corresponds to TRBD2 (6 bases). V lost 5 bases and J lost 2, with 14 bases in between. The CDR3 is 15 residues long. Germline CDR1 is SGHTA and CDR2 is FQGNSA. The CDR3, as DNA: TGTGCCAGCAGCCTAGGCGGGACTTCCACAGATACGCAGTATTTT. Its translation: CASSLGGTSTDTQYF.

The V and J genes are TRBV7-2 and TRBJ1-1, with 9 bases fitting TRBD1. The CDR3 runs 15 residues. Germline V lookup: CDR1 SGHTA, CDR2 FQGNSA. J gave up 7 bases and V 6 bases, and 12 bases lay outside the gene matches. CDR3 in amino acids: CASRISRDRVLEAFF. CDR3 DNA: TGTGCCAGCAGGATTTCCCGGGACAGGGTCCTTGAAGCTTTCTTT.

V is TRBV9 and J is TRBJ2-3; a possible D gene is TRBD1 (5 bases). Germline V CDR1 and CDR2: SGDLS, YYNGEE. With 0 bases removed from V and 3 bases from J, the gap between germline ends came to 8 bases. CDR3 size: 14 residues. The chain's CDR3 is CASSVAGSTDTQYF. CDR3 in DNA: TGTGCCAGCAGCGTAGCAGGGTCAACAGATACGCAGTATTTT.

This sequence joins TRBV21-1 and TRBJ2-7; the listed D gene, TRBD2, was not tested against the DNA. TRBV21-1 is labeled a pseudogene. This CDR3 has 18 amino acids. CDR3 DNA: TGTGCCAGCAGCAAAGAGGAGGAGGGTTTTGGCTTCCTTTACGAGCAGTACTTC. Its protein is CASSKEEEGFGFLYEQYF.

V gene TRBV7-2 combines with J gene TRBJ1-5; TRBD1 might be the D (5 bases). Between the trimmed V and J ends, which lost 5 bases and 2 bases, there was a span of 16 bases. CDR1 and CDR2 from the germline V gene are SGHTA and FQGNSA. This CDR3 spans 16 amino acids. The chain's CDR3 is CASSPSPGKRNQPQHF. In nucleotides, the CDR3 is TGTGCCAGCAGCCCTTCTCCAGGGAAGCGCAATCAGCCCCAGCATTTT. Supplemented by reference TRBV7-2 and TRBJ1-5, the full variable domain reads GAGVSQSPSNKVTEKGKDVELRCDPISGHTALYWYRQSLGQGLEFLIYFQGNSAPDKSGLPSDRFSAERTGGSVSTLTIQRTQQEDSAVYLCASSPSPGKRNQPQHFGDGTRLSIL.

This clone was observed a single time. The chain employs TRBV7-2 and TRBJ1-6; TRBD1 matches 8 bases. Germline V gives CDR1 SGHTA, CDR2 FQGNSA. J gave up 6 bases and V 4 bases, and 5 bases lay outside the gene matches. The CDR3 has 15 residues. The CDR3 DNA reads TGTGCCAGCAGCTCCCGGGACAGGAGTAATTCACCCCTCCACTTT. It specifies CASSSRDRSNSPLHF.

The chain employs TRBV4-3 and TRBJ2-3, with D tentatively TRBD1 or TRBD2 (5 bases each). V lost 4 bases, J lost 2 bases, and 19 bases lay in between. The CDR3 is 17 residues long. Germline CDR1 LGHNA, CDR2 YSLEER. In nucleotides, the CDR3 is TGCGCCAGCAGCCTGGGAATGGGACCGGGCCTCACAGATACGCAGTATTTT. Translation gives CASSLGMGPGLTDTQYF.

About this clone: Other DNA sequences of this sample code for an identical CDR3. V usage is TRBV7-2 and J usage is TRBJ1-2; no clear D gene. CDR3 length: 12 amino acids. V was trimmed by 5 bases and J by 8 bases, leaving 12 bases between them. The germline V gene encodes CDR1 SGHTA and CDR2 FQGNSA. The CDR3 region has the DNA TGTGCCAGCAGCCTGGGGTCGGGGGGCTACACCTTC. Protein product: CASSLGSGGYTF.

This clone was seen just once. The chain employs TRBV6-5 and TRBJ2-7; D is uncertain. Trimming shortened V by 3 bases and J by 4 bases, and 10 bases separated the two germline ends. The CDR3 totals 13 residues. Germline CDR1 is MNHEY and CDR2 is SVGAGI. CDR3 sequence reads: CASSYGPIYEQYF. In DNA form, the CDR3 reads TGTGCCAGCAGTTATGGGCCTATTTACGAGCAGTACTTC.

This chain uses TRBV6-1 with TRBJ1-1; no clear D gene. The CDR3 covers 14 residues. From germline, CDR1 is MNHNS and CDR2 SASEGT. V dropped 5 bases and J dropped 0 bases, with 10 bases sitting between them. The CDR3 DNA reads as TGTGCCAGCAGTAGTTACACAATGAACACTGAAGCTTTCTTT. It yields the protein CASSSYTMNTEAFF.

The V and J genes are TRBV19 and TRBJ1-6, with D tentatively TRBD1 (6 bases). The ends were cut back, 7 bases at V and 7 bases at J, with 14 bases in the middle. CDR1 and CDR2 from the germline V gene are LNHDA and SQIVND (reference sequence). The CDR3 is 14 residues long. The CDR3 sequence is CASNPDRHNSPLHF. As DNA, the CDR3 is TGTGCCAGTAACCCGGACAGACACAATTCACCCCTCCACTTT.

The chain carries TRBV27 and TRBJ2-5; 11 nucleotides match TRBD1. V lost 6 bases, J lost 1 base, and 4 bases stayed unmatched. This CDR3 contains 15 residues. From germline, CDR1 is MNHEY and CDR2 SMNVEV (reference sequence). In DNA, the CDR3 is TGTGCCAGCAGGGCTGGACAGGGGGCCCAAGAGACCCAGTACTTC. It yields the protein CASRAGQGAQETQYF.

This clone was seen just once. This rearrangement joins TRBV5-6 to TRBJ1-5; D is uncertain. The CDR3 has 12 residues. Germline V gives CDR1 SGHDT, CDR2 YYEEEE. V was pared by 1 base and J by 5 bases, with 4 bases between. CDR3 nucleotides: TGTGCCAGCAGCTTGTTTGATCAGCCCCAGCATTTT. This codes for CASSLFDQPQHF.